This TCR beta chain was obtained from a study of blood T cell repertoires in COVID-19. Germline V gene data show CDR1 as SGHRS and CDR2 as YFSETQ. This CDR3 spans 15 amino acids. With 3 bases clipped from V and 4 bases from J, the junction kept 8 bases outside the gene matches. This table comes from immunoSEQ multiplex PCR, and its TCRdb copy is limited to in-frame clones, with some not included. The table includes fewer than 130,000 clones, around 83% detected once. Comment on this clone: The same CDR3 can be traced to other DNA sequences in this sample.

This chain connects TRBV5-1 to TRBJ2-5, with 8 bases matching TRBD2. Sequencing was performed on peripheral blood. The TCR was taken from a human donor in a cohort sampled during active COVID-19. CDR3 coding DNA: TGCGCCAGCAGCTCAAATACCGGGGGGGGAGAGACCCAGTACTTC. This gives the protein CASSSNTGGGETQYF.